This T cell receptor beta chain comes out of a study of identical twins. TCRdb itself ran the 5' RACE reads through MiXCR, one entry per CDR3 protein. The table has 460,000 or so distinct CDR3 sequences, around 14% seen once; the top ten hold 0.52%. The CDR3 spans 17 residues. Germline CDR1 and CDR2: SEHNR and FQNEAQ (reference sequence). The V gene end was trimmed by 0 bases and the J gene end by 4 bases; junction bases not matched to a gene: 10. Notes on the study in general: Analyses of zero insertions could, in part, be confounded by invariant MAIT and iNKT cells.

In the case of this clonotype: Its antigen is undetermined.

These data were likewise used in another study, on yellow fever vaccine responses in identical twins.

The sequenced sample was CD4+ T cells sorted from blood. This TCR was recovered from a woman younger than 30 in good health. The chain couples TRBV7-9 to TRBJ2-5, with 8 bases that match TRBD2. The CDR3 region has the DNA TGTGCCAGCAGCTTAGCGACCGGGACTAGATGGGTAGAGACCCAGTACTTC. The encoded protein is CASSLATGTRWVETQYF.